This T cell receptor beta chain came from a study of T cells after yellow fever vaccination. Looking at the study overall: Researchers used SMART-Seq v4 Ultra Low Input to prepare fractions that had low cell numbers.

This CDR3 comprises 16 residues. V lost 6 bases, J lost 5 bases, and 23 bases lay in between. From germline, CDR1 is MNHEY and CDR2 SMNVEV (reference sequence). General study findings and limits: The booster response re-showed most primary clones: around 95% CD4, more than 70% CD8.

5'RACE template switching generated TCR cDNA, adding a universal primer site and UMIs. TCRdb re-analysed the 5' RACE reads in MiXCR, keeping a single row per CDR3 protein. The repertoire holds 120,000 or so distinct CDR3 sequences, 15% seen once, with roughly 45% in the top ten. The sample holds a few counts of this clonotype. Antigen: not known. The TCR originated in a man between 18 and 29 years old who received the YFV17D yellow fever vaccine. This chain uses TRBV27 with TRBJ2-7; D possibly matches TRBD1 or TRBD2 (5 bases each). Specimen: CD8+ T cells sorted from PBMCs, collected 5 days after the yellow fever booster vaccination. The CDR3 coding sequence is TGTGCCAGCAGGCCCTGGTCCGGGGCTTCAGCTGACGAGCAGTACTTC. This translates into CASRPWSGASADEQYF.